These T cell receptor beta chains were read from a single sample in a study of shared T cell receptors in the human thymus. Assay used: immunoSEQ multiplex PCR; TCRdb lists only in-frame clones, some missing. In the table there are approximately 760,000 clones, 70% to 90% of which are singletons. This sample was shared with a second study, whose subject was human thymus T cells.

The sequenced sample was thymocytes. All receptors derive from a girl under three years old with a congenital heart defect. Both conserved end residues are part of each CDR3. A D gene is named only where the DNA matches it firmly. Expanded clones are given a class, and other clones once, few, many or no size at all.

size: once
D: -
V: TRBV6-1
J: TRBJ1-2
CDR3: CASSENILAYTF
DNA: TGTGCCAGCAGTGAGAATATCTTGGCTTACACCTTC

size: -
D: -
V: TRBV25-1
J: TRBJ1-2
CDR3: CASSVWGGGGYTF
DNA: TGTGCCAGCAGTGTTTGGGGAGGAGGGGGCTACACCTTC

size: -
D: TRBD2
V: TRBV7-2
J: TRBJ2-7
CDR3: CASSLAVRGGGAIRDSYEQYF
DNA: TGTGCCAGCAGCTTAGCGGTTCGGGGCGGGGGGGCAATCCGGGACTCCTACGAGCAGTACTTC

size: -
D: -
V: TRBV6-1
J: TRBJ1-1
CDR3: CASRAWGVYQAFF
DNA: TGTGCCAGCCGTGCCTGGGGGGTTTATCAGGCTTTCTTT

size: -
D: -
V: TRBV5-1
J: TRBJ2-3
CDR3: CASSLRGHGFPDTQYF
DNA: TGCGCCAGCAGCTTGAGAGGGCATGGTTTCCCAGATACGCAGTATTTT

size: -
D: -
V: TRBV28
J: TRBJ1-3
CDR3: CASHSWEETGNTIYF
DNA: TGTGCCAGCCACTCATGGGAGGAAACTGGAAACACCATATATTTT

size: -
D: -
V: TRBV2
J: TRBJ1-1
CDR3: CASSAVRGLTEAFF
DNA: TGTGCCAGCAGCGCCGTGCGGGGATTGACTGAAGCTTTCTTT

size: -
D: -
V: TRBV25-1
J: TRBJ2-5
CDR3: CASSNTGREYF
DNA: TGTGCCAGCAGTAACACAGGGAGAGAATACTTC

size: -
D: -
V: TRBV15
J: TRBJ2-7
CDR3: CATSRDTEPTIPYEQYF
DNA: TGTGCCACCAGCAGAGATACAGAGCCCACCATTCCCTACGAGCAGTACTTC

size: -
D: TRBD1
V: TRBV5-1
J: TRBJ1-2
CDR3: CASSLFPRDRDVGYGYTF
DNA: TGCGCCAGCAGCTTGTTTCCACGGGACAGGGATGTAGGGTATGGCTACACCTTC

size: -
D: -
V: TRBV11-1
J: TRBJ2-5
CDR3: CASSSVRGQETQYF
DNA: TGTGCCAGCAGCTCAGTTAGGGGGCAAGAGACCCAGTACTTC

size: -
D: TRBD1
V: TRBV27
J: TRBJ1-2
CDR3: CASTLLGQGNVINYGYTF
DNA: TGTGCCAGCACTCTCCTTGGACAGGGAAACGTTATAAACTATGGCTACACCTTC

size: -
D: -
V: TRBV21-1
J: TRBJ1-1
CDR3: CASGERERQAFF
DNA: TGTGCCAGCGGGGAGAGAGAGAGGCAAGCTTTCTTT

size: -
D: TRBD2
V: TRBV2
J: TRBJ2-5
CDR3: CASREGLAGGLETQYF
DNA: TGTGCCAGCAGGGAGGGACTAGCGGGGGGGCTGGAGACCCAGTACTTC

size: -
D: -
V: TRBV5-6
J: TRBJ1-1
CDR3: CASSLGRDTEAFF
DNA: TGTGCCAGCAGCTTAGGGCGGGACACTGAAGCTTTCTTT

size: -
D: -
V: TRBV28
J: TRBJ1-4
CDR3: CASRWGTWNEKLFF
DNA: TGTGCCAGCAGGTGGGGGACTTGGAATGAAAAACTGTTTTTT

size: few
D: TRBD1
V: TRBV11-2
J: TRBJ1-5
CDR3: CASSVQGSNQPQHF
DNA: TGTGCCAGCAGCGTACAGGGGAGCAATCAGCCCCAGCATTTT

size: -
D: TRBD1
V: TRBV4-2
J: TRBJ1-5
CDR3: CASSQRTGNRPQHF
DNA: TGTGCCAGCAGCCAAAGGACAGGCAACCGTCCCCAGCATTTT

size: -
D: TRBD1
V: TRBV9
J: TRBJ1-2
CDR3: CASSVEARGTGHGYTF
DNA: TGTGCCAGCAGCGTAGAAGCGAGGGGGACAGGGCATGGCTACACCTTC

size: -
D: TRBD2
V: TRBV5-8
J: TRBJ2-6
CDR3: CASSSLTPGGPGANVLTF
DNA: TGTGCCAGCAGCTCTTTAACACCGGGGGGGCCCGGGGCCAACGTCCTGACTTTC

size: -
D: -
V: TRBV2
J: TRBJ2-2
CDR3: CASSVASRGTGELFF
DNA: TGTGCCAGCAGTGTCGCTAGCCGGGGCACCGGGGAGCTGTTTTTT

size: -
D: -
V: TRBV29-1
J: TRBJ1-1
CDR3: CSAEGGGGREDTEAFF
DNA: TGCAGCGCCGAGGGGGGCGGGGGCAGGGAGGACACTGAAGCTTTCTTT